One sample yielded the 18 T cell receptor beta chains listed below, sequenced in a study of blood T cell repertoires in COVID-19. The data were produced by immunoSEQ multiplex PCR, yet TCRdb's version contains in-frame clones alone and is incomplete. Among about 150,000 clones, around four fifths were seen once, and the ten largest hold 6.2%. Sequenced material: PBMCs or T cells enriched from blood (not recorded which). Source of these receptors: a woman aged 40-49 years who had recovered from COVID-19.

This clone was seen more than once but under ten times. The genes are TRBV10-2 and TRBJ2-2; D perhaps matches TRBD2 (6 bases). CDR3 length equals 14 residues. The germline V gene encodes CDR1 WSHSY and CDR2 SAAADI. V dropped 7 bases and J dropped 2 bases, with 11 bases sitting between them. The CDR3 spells CASTGTPNTGELFF. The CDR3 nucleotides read TGCGCCAGCACCGGGACTCCAAACACCGGGGAGCTGTTTTTT.

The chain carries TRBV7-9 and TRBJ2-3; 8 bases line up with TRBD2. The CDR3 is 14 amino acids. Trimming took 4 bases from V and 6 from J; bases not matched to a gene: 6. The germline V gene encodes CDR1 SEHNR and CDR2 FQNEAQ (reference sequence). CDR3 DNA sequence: TGTGCCAGCAGCTGGAGGACGGGAGGGGATACGCAGTATTTT. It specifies CASSWRTGGDTQYF.

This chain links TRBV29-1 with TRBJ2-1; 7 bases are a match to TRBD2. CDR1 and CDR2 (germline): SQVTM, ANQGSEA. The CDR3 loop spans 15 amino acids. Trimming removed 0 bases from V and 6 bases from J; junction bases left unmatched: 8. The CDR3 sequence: CSVEDLAGAPNEQFF. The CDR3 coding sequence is TGCAGCGTTGAAGATTTGGCGGGAGCCCCCAATGAGCAGTTCTTC.

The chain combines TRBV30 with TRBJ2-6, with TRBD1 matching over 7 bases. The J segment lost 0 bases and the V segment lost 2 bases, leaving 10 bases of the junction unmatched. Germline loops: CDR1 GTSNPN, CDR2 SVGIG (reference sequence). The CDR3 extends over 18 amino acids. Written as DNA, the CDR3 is TGTGCCTGGAGTTCAGTAGGACAGGTTATCTCTGGGGCCAACGTCCTGACTTTC. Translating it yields CAWSSVGQVISGANVLTF.

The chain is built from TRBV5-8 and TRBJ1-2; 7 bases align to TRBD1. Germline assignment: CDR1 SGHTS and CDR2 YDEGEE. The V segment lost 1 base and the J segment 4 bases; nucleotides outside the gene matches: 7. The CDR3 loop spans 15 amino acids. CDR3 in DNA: TGTGCCAGCAGCTTGAGAGGACAGGTCTTCTATGGCTACACCTTC. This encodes CASSLRGQVFYGYTF.

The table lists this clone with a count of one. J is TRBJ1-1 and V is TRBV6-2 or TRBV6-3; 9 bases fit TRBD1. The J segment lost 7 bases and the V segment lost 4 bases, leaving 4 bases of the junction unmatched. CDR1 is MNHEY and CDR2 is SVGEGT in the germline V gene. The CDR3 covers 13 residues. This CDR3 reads CASSSGQGLEAFF. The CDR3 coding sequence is TGTGCCAGCAGTTCGGGACAGGGCCTTGAAGCTTTCTTT.

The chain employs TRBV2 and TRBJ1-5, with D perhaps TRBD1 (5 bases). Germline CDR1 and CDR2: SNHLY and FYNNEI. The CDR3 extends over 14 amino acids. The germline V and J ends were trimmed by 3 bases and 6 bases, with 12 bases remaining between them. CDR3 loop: CASSEDQGFQPQHF. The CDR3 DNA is TGTGCCAGCAGTGAGGACCAGGGTTTTCAGCCCCAGCATTTT.

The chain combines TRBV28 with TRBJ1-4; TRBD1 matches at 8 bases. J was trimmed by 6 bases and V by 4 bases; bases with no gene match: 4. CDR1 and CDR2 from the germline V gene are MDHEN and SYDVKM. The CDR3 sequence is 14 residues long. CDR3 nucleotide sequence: TGTGCCAGCAGTTCGGGACAGGACTATGAAAAACTGTTTTTT. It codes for CASSSGQDYEKLFF.

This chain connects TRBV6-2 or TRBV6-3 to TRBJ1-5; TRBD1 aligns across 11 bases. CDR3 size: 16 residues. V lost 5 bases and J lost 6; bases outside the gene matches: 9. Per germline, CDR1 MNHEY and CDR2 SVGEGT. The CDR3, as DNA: TGTGCCAGCAGTCAACCCGGACAGGGGGCTTCTCAGCCCCAGCATTTT. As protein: CASSQPGQGASQPQHF.

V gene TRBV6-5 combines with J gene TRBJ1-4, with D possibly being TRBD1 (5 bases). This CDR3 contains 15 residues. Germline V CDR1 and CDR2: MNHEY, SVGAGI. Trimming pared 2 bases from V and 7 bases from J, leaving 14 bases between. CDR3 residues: CASSYGGRVSEKLFF. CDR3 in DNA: TGTGCCAGCAGTTACGGCGGCAGGGTGAGTGAAAAACTGTTTTTT.

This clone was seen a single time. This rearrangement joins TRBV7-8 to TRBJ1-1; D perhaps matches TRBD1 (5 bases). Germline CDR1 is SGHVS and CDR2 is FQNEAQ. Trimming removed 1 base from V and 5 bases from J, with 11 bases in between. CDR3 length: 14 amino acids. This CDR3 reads CASSLDQGPTEAFF. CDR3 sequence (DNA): TGTGCCAGCAGCTTAGATCAGGGTCCTACTGAAGCTTTCTTT.

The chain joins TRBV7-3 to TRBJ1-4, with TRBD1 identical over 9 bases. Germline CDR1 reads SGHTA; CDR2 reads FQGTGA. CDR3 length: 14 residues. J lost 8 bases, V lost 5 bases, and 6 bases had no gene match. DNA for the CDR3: TGTGCCAGCAGCCAGGGACAGGGAATAGAAAAACTGTTTTTT. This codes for CASSQGQGIEKLFF.

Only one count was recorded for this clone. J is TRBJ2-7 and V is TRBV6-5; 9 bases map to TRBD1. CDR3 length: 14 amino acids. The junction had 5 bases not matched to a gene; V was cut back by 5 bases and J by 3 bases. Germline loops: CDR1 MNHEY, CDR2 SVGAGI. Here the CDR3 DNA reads TGTGCCAGCAGTATCGGGACAGGGAACTACGAGCAGTACTTC. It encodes CASSIGTGNYEQYF.

The CDR3 region is CASSRGGGQGITEAFF. The CDR3, as DNA: TGTGCCAGCAGCAGGGGCGGGGGACAGGGAATCACTGAAGCTTTCTTT. The chain employs TRBV3-1 (or the pseudogene TRBV3-2) and TRBJ1-1; 9 bases align to TRBD1. The V and J ends lost 5 bases and 4 bases, in that order; junction bases with no gene match: 11. CDR1 is LGHDT and CDR2 is YNNKEL in the germline V gene (reference sequence). This CDR3 comprises 16 residues.

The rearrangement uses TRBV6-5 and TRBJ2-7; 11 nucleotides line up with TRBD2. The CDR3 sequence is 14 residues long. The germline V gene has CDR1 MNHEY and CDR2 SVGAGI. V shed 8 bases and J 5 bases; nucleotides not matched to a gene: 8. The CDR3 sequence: CASGGSGRVHEQYF. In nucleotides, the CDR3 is TGTGCCAGCGGAGGTAGCGGGAGGGTGCACGAGCAGTACTTC.

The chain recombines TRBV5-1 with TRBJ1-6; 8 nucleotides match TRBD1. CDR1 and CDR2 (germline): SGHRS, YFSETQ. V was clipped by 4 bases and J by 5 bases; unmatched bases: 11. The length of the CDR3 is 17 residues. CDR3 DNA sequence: TGCGCCAGCAGCCAAATACCGGGACAGGCAAATAATTCACCCCTCCACTTT. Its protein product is CASSQIPGQANNSPLHF.

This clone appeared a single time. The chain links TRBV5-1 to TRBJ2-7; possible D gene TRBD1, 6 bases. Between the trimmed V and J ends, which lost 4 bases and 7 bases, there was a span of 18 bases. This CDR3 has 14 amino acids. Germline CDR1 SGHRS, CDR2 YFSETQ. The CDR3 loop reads CASSTQRTDSEQYF. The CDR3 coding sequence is TGCGCCAGCAGCACACAGCGGACAGACTCTGAGCAGTACTTC.

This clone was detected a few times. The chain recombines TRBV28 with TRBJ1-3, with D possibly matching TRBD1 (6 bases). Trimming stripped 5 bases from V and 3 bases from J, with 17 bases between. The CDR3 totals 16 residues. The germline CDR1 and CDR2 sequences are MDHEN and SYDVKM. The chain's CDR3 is CASSTGTLRGGNTIYF. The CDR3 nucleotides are TGTGCCAGCAGTACCGGGACACTGAGGGGTGGAAACACCATATATTTT.